This is a list of T cell receptor beta chains from one sample in a study of T cells after yellow fever vaccination. TCRdb reprocessed the 5' RACE reads via MiXCR and lists one record per CDR3 protein. The sample yields 60,000 to 95,000 distinct CDR3 sequences, approximately 7.3% seen once. The material sequenced was CD8+ T cells sorted from PBMCs, taken roughly 10 days after the first yellow fever vaccination. The receptors derive from a man younger than 35 who received the YFV17D yellow fever vaccine. The CDR3 runs from the conserved cysteine through the conserved F or W. A D gene is named only where the DNA matches it firmly. Clone size appears in some rows only: once, few, many, or a class for an expanded clone.

DNA,CDR3,V,D,size,J
TGCGCCAGCAGCCAAGAACGCCCGCAGTACAATGAGCAGTTCTTC,CASSQERPQYNEQFF,TRBV4-3,.,many,TRBJ2-1
TGTGCCAGCAGCCCTAGCGGGGGGTCCTACAATGAGCAGTTCTTC,CASSPSGGSYNEQFF,TRBV11-1,TRBD2,many,TRBJ2-1
TGTGCCAGCAGTGAAGGGAGCGGGGGGCCTCGGGAGACCCAGTACTTC,CASSEGSGGPRETQYF,TRBV25-1,TRBD2,many,TRBJ2-5
TGTGCCAGCAGTATTTTACACCGGGAGCAGTTCTTC,CASSILHREQFF,TRBV27,.,.,TRBJ2-1
TGCGCCAGCAGCCAAGATTGGGTAGGAATGGGCCACGAGCAGTACTTC,CASSQDWVGMGHEQYF,TRBV4-3,.,few,TRBJ2-7
TGTGCCAGCAGCTTAGGGGGCAGCTCCTATAATTCACCCCTCCACTTT,CASSLGGSSYNSPLHF,TRBV13,.,few,TRBJ1-6
TGTGCCAGCAGCTTAGGACAGCTTCAAGAGACCCAGTACTTC,CASSLGQLQETQYF,TRBV11-2,.,many,TRBJ2-5
TGTGCCAGCAGTGCCGCGATGGATGCTTCTCAAAAACTGTTTTTT,CASSAAMDASQKLFF,TRBV6-1,.,few,TRBJ1-4
TGCAGTGCTAGAGATCTGGAGCGGGGGGACTACAATGAGCAGTTCTTC,CSARDLERGDYNEQFF,TRBV20-1,TRBD2,many,TRBJ2-1
TGTGATAAACACCTATCTACGGCTCGGGACCAAGAGACCCAGTACTTC,CDKHLSTARDQETQYF,TRBV10-3,.,.,TRBJ2-5
TGTGCCAGTAGGACTCGACAGGGGCCGCATAGAGAAAAACTGTTTTTT,CASRTRQGPHREKLFF,TRBV19,TRBD1,few,TRBJ1-4
TGCAGCGTCCGCACTGGGGGGACCCAGCAGTTCTTC,CSVRTGGTQQFF,TRBV29-1,.,many,TRBJ2-1
TGTGCCAGCAGCCCCGGGGGGGGGCGGTACAATGAGCAGTTCTTC,CASSPGGGRYNEQFF,TRBV7-2,TRBD2,.,TRBJ2-1
TGCGCCAGCAGCCCGGGACAGCCGAACACTGAAGCTTTCTTT,CASSPGQPNTEAFF,TRBV5-1,TRBD1,many,TRBJ1-1
TGTGCCAGCAGCCCCGGGGGGGAATCCTACAATGAGCAGTTCTTC,CASSPGGESYNEQFF,TRBV9,TRBD2,many,TRBJ2-1
TGTGCCAGCAGCGATAGCGGGGGCCCCGCGACAGATACGCAGTATTTT,CASSDSGGPATDTQYF,TRBV11-3,TRBD2,many,TRBJ2-3
TGTGCCAGCAGTTTAACAGGGGACGAGCAGTACTTC,CASSLTGDEQYF,TRBV6-2/TRBV6-3,TRBD1,many,TRBJ2-7
TGTGCCAGCACCCATCCCGTTGACGTGGCCGGGGAGCTGTTTTTT,CASTHPVDVAGELFF,TRBV12-3/TRBV12-4,.,many,TRBJ2-2